What follows are 27 T cell receptor beta chains derived from one specimen sequenced in a study of T cell repertoires in cytomegalovirus infection. These receptors have no identified antigens. TCRdb used MiXCR to reprocess the reads, holding one entry per CDR3 protein. The profile shows 70,000 or so distinct CDR3 sequences, under 30% of them singletons. This specimen consisted of CD8+ T cells from cultured PBMCs, obtained from culture after CMV antigen stimulation. These receptors were taken from a human donor in good health (CMV status not recorded). Some clones in this sample may be carry-over from other donors' samples.

This chain connects TRBV27 to TRBJ1-2, with D possibly matching TRBD1 (6 bases). The CDR3 contains 15 residues. Per the germline V gene, CDR1 is MNHEY and CDR2 is SMNVEV (reference sequence). V shed 5 bases and J shed 0 bases, with 13 bases lying between them. DNA of the CDR3: TGTGCCAGCAGTATGAGGACAGCAGCTAACTATGGCTACACCTTC. Amino acid sequence: CASSMRTAANYGYTF.

The sample holds a few counts of this clonotype. The chain combines TRBV19 with TRBJ2-7; 8 bases are shared with TRBD1. V was pared by 4 bases and J by 5 bases, with 10 bases of the junction left unmatched. Germline V gene sequence: CDR1 LNHDA, CDR2 SQIVND (reference sequence). This CDR3 comprises 15 residues. The CDR3 loop reads CASSTKDRVGDEQYF. DNA for the CDR3: TGTGCCAGTAGTACCAAGGACAGGGTAGGCGACGAGCAGTACTTC.

By share, this clonotype ranks as large. The V gene is TRBV4-3, the J gene TRBJ1-6; D is unclear. CDR1 is LGHNA and CDR2 is YSLEER in the germline V gene. V shed 0 bases and J shed 1 base, with 7 bases lying between them. The CDR3 loop spans 16 amino acids. CDR3 coding DNA: TGCGCCAGCAGCCAAGATCCGGGATCCTATAATTCACCCCTCCACTTT. This encodes CASSQDPGSYNSPLHF.

This clonotype was seen repeatedly, ten times or more. The genes are TRBV7-2 and TRBJ2-2, with TRBD2 matching 8 bases. With V trimmed by 3 bases and J by 2 bases, 5 bases remained unmatched. CDR3 length: 16 amino acids. Germline V CDR1 and CDR2: SGHTA, FQGNSA. This CDR3 reads CASSFFGGGNTGELFF. The DNA for the CDR3 is TGTGCCAGCAGCTTTTTCGGGGGGGGAAACACCGGGGAGCTGTTTTTT.

This clonotype was found many times. The chain is built from TRBV19 and TRBJ2-1; 8 bases line up with TRBD1. The junction had 2 bases not matched to a gene; V was cut back by 8 bases and J by 2 bases. Germline V gene sequence: CDR1 LNHDA, CDR2 SQIVND (reference sequence). The CDR3 runs 13 residues. The CDR3 DNA follows: TGTGCCAGTTCGGACAGGGCCTACAATGAGCAGTTCTTC. Its translation is CASSDRAYNEQFF.

This chain joins TRBV3-1 and TRBJ2-7; maybe TRBD2 (7 bases). The germline V gene encodes CDR1 LGHDT and CDR2 YNNKEL (reference sequence). The CDR3 consists of 16 residues. Between the trimmed V and J ends, which lost 1 base and 4 bases, there was a span of 17 bases. The CDR3 sequence: CASSQGVAGGLYEQYF. The DNA of the CDR3 is TGTGCCAGCAGCCAAGGGGTTGCCGGGGGGCTATACGAGCAGTACTTC.

At least ten counts were recorded for this clonotype. The rearrangement joins TRBV4-3 to TRBJ1-2, with 7 bases aligning to TRBD1. CDR3 length equals 16 residues. Per the germline V gene, CDR1 is LGHNA and CDR2 is YSLEER. After removal of 0 bases from V and 3 bases from J, the junction contained 7 bases not matched to a gene. CDR3 DNA sequence: TGCGCCAGCAGCCAAGATAGGGCAGGGGGGTACTATGGCTACACCTTC. Translated, it gives CASSQDRAGGYYGYTF.

By sample share, this clonotype is medium-sized (0.01 to 0.1%). This rearrangement joins TRBV7-9 to TRBJ2-3; D possibly matches TRBD1 or TRBD2 (5 bases each). The CDR3 has 16 amino acids. V was shortened by 2 bases and J by 3 bases, with 15 bases between the two germline ends. CDR1 is SEHNR, CDR2 FQNEAQ, per germline (reference sequence). The CDR3 loop is CASSLRRLGRTDTQYF. The CDR3 nucleotides are TGTGCCAGCAGCTTAAGACGACTGGGACGAACAGATACGCAGTATTTT.

This clonotype has only a few counts. CDR3 nucleotides: TGCGCCAGCAGGCTCGGGAATGAGCAGTTCTTC. Translated: CASRLGNEQFF. The V call is TRBV5-1, the J call TRBJ2-1; unclear D gene. Germline CDR1 reads SGHRS; CDR2 reads YFSETQ. This CDR3 spans 11 amino acids. The ends were cut back, 5 bases at V and 7 bases at J, with 7 bases in the middle.

This clonotype has just a few counts. The chain couples TRBV7-9 to TRBJ2-5; 8 bases align to TRBD2. J was trimmed by 4 bases and V by 5 bases; bases with no gene match: 9. Germline V gene data show CDR1 as SEHNR and CDR2 as FQNEAQ (reference sequence). The CDR3 is made up of 15 amino acids. In nucleotides, the CDR3 is TGTGCCAGCAGCGTGACTAGCGCAGGGAGAGAGACCCAGTACTTC. As protein: CASSVTSAGRETQYF.

This clonotype was found many times. The chain uses TRBV20-1 and TRBJ2-3; TRBD2 might be the D (7 bases). This CDR3 is 16 amino acids long. Deletions cut 6 bases from V and 4 bases from J, with 23 bases between. Per the germline V gene, CDR1 is DFQATT and CDR2 is SNEGSKA (reference sequence). This CDR3 reads CSADGPPGGRSDTQYF. Written as DNA, the CDR3 is TGCAGTGCAGACGGCCCCCCCGGGGGGCGGTCAGATACGCAGTATTTT.

The chain couples TRBV5-1 to TRBJ2-2, with 9 bases matching TRBD1. Losses at the gene ends were 4 bases for V and 6 bases for J; bases not matched to a gene: 4. There are 14 residues in the CDR3. Per the germline V gene, CDR1 is SGHRS and CDR2 is YFSETQ. Here the CDR3 DNA reads TGCGCCAGCAGCACGGGACAGGGTGCCGGGGAGCTGTTTTTT. This codes for CASSTGQGAGELFF.

Written as DNA, the CDR3 is TGTGCCAGCAGTTTAGGAACTATCCCCTACAATGAGCAGTTCTTC. It yields the protein CASSLGTIPYNEQFF. This sequence joins TRBV27 and TRBJ2-1; D is unclear. The CDR3 consists of 15 residues. Germline V gene lookup returns CDR1 MNHEY and CDR2 SMNVEV (reference sequence). V lost 2 bases, J lost 2 bases, and 10 bases lay in between.

V and J are TRBV2 and TRBJ1-2; TRBD1 matches at 8 bases. The V segment lost 9 bases and the J segment 4 bases; nucleotides outside the gene matches: 13. The CDR3 length is 15 residues. CDR1 is SNHLY and CDR2 is FYNNEI in the germline V gene. The DNA of the CDR3 is TGTGCCAGTTCTCCCCCGGGACAGGATAGCTATGGCTACACCTTC. It specifies CASSPPGQDSYGYTF.

This clonotype was observed a handful of times. The chain carries TRBV28 and TRBJ1-2, with D perhaps matching TRBD1 (5 bases). V lost 1 base to trimming and J lost 2 bases, with 11 bases between them. Per germline, CDR1 MDHEN and CDR2 SYDVKM. The CDR3 covers 15 residues. The CDR3 sequence is CASSLFSDKNYGYTF. CDR3 coding DNA: TGTGCCAGCAGTTTATTCTCGGACAAGAACTATGGCTACACCTTC.

This clonotype was seen many times. The CDR3 DNA reads TGTGCCAGCAGGAAGGAGCAGGGTACCTACGAGCAGTACTTC. Amino acids: CASRKEQGTYEQYF. This sequence joins TRBV7-6 and TRBJ2-7; TRBD1 might be the D (5 bases). The CDR3 loop spans 14 amino acids. The germline CDR1 and CDR2 sequences are SGHVS and FNYEAQ. Trimming took 6 bases from V and 2 from J, leaving 14 bases between them.

The chain employs TRBV4-3 and TRBJ1-3; 7 bases map to TRBD1. Germline values: CDR1 LGHNA, CDR2 YSLEER. This CDR3 has 17 amino acids. Losses at the gene ends were 0 bases for V and 3 bases for J; bases not matched to a gene: 8. The CDR3 DNA follows: TGCGCCAGCAGCCAAGAGGGGACAGCGTATTATGGAAACACCATATATTTT. Its translation is CASSQEGTAYYGNTIYF.

This chain links TRBV6-6 with TRBJ2-2; TRBD1 matches 10 bases. CDR3 length: 17 amino acids. J was trimmed by 3 bases and V by 6 bases; bases with no gene match: 10. Germline V gene lookup returns CDR1 MNHNY and CDR2 SVGAGI (reference sequence). CDR3 region: CASRGVTGGMDTGELFF. CDR3 bases: TGTGCCAGCAGGGGCGTGACAGGGGGCATGGACACCGGGGAGCTGTTTTTT.

V and J are TRBV13 and TRBJ1-4; 7 bases line up with TRBD1. The trim removed 3 bases at V and 7 bases at J, leaving 5 bases unmatched. The CDR3 length is 14 residues. Germline CDR1 PRHDT, CDR2 FYEKMQ (reference sequence). The CDR3 sequence: CASSLGRGAEKLFF. CDR3 nucleotide sequence: TGTGCCAGCAGCTTGGGCAGGGGGGCTGAAAAACTGTTTTTT.

CDR3 loop: CASSQRQYQETQYF. The DNA of the CDR3 is TGTGCCAGCAGTCAAAGACAGTACCAAGAGACCCAGTACTTC. The chain carries TRBV28 and TRBJ2-5; perhaps TRBD1 as D (5 bases). Trimming removed 5 bases from V and 0 bases from J, with 10 bases in between. The CDR3 totals 14 residues. CDR1 is MDHEN, CDR2 SYDVKM, per germline.

This clonotype appeared a few times. DNA of the CDR3: TGTGCCACCAGTCGACAGGCCCCTGCTAATGAAAAACTGTTTTTT. This encodes CATSRQAPANEKLFF. The chain combines TRBV15 with TRBJ1-4; perhaps TRBD1 as D (6 bases). The CDR3 has 15 amino acids. V was shortened by 6 bases and J by 3 bases, with 14 bases between the two germline ends. From germline, CDR1 is LNHNV and CDR2 YYDKDF (reference sequence).

This clonotype was recorded a few times. The V gene is TRBV6-8, the J gene TRBJ1-5, with D maybe TRBD1 (5 bases). In germline, CDR1 is MNHGY, CDR2 SAAAGT. V lost 7 bases and J 9 bases, leaving 16 bases between the germline ends. The CDR3 spans 13 residues. CDR3 DNA sequence: TGTGCCAGCATAGGGGAAGGATTGGTGCCCCAGCATTTT. It is translated as CASIGEGLVPQHF.

V usage is TRBV28 and J usage is TRBJ2-5, with D tentatively TRBD2 (6 bases). There are 12 residues in the CDR3. Germline V CDR1 and CDR2: MDHEN, SYDVKM. Trimming took 7 bases from V and 3 from J, leaving 9 bases between them. CDR3 amino acids: CASMSGEETQYF. The CDR3 bases are TGTGCCAGCATGTCGGGGGAAGAGACCCAGTACTTC.

This clonotype was seen many times. The chain is built from TRBV6-6 and TRBJ2-3; D is uncertain. The CDR3 loop spans 18 amino acids. The V gene lost 0 bases and the J gene lost 2 bases, with 18 bases spanning the gap. Germline CDR1 is MNHNY and CDR2 is SVGAGI (reference sequence). CDR3 region: CASSYSLEPNTYTDTQYF. The CDR3 DNA sequence: TGTGCCAGCAGTTACTCATTAGAGCCAAATACATACACAGATACGCAGTATTTT.

The chain carries TRBV10-3 and TRBJ2-5; no clear D gene. Germline CDR1 is ENHRY and CDR2 is SYGVKD. The CDR3 has 13 amino acids. Trimming left V 7 bases short and J 0 bases short, with 9 bases between. The chain's CDR3 is CAIKERYQETQYF. The CDR3 region has the DNA TGTGCCATCAAGGAACGCTACCAAGAGACCCAGTACTTC.

The gene calls are TRBV7-9 and TRBJ2-1; D ambiguous. Looked up from germline, CDR1 is SEHNR and CDR2 is FQNEAQ (reference sequence). This CDR3 is 15 amino acids long. The ends were cut back, 1 base at V and 1 base at J, with 8 bases in the middle. CDR3 in amino acids: CASSLVTGSYNEQFF. The CDR3 DNA follows: TGTGCCAGCAGCTTAGTGACCGGGTCCTACAATGAGCAGTTCTTC. Using reference TRBV7-9 and TRBJ2-1 for the parts outside the CDR3, the full variable domain is DTGVSQNPRHKITKRGQNVTFRCDPISEHNRLYWYRQTLGQGPEFLTYFQNEAQLEKSRLLSDRFSAERPKGSFSTLEIQRTEQGDSAMYLCASSLVTGSYNEQFFGPGTRLTVL.

This clonotype was counted only a few times. The chain is built from TRBV13 and TRBJ1-5, with D perhaps TRBD1 (5 bases). The CDR3 extends over 16 amino acids. The V end was cut by 5 bases, the J end by 3 bases, with 17 bases between. CDR1 PRHDT and CDR2 FYEKMQ come from the germline V gene (reference sequence). Written as DNA, the CDR3 is TGTGCCAGCAGCGCGGGACGGTCCGTACTCAATCAGCCCCAGCATTTT. Translation: CASSAGRSVLNQPQHF.